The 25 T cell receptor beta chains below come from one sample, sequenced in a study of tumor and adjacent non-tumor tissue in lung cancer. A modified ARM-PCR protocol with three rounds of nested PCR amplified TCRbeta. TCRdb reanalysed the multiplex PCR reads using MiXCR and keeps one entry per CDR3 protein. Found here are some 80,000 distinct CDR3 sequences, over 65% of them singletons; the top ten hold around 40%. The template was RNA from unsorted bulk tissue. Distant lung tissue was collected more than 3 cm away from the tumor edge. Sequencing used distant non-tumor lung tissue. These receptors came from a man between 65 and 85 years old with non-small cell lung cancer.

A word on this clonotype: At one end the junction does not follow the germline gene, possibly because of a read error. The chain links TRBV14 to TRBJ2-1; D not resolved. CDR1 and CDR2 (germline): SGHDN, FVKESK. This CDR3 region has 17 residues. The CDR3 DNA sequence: TGTGCCAGCAGCTTCCGGACCCCCATGGGTTCCTACTATGAACAGTTCTTC. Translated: CASSFRTPMGSYYEQFF. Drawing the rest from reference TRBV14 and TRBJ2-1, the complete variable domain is EAGVTQFPSHSVIEKGQTVTLRCDPISGHDNLYWYRRVMGKEIKFLLHFVKESKQDESGMPNNRFLAERTGGTYSTLKVQPAELEDSGVYFCASSFRTPMGSYYEQFFGPGTRLTVL.

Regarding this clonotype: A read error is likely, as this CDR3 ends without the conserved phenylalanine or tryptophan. This CDR3 is CSVRPGTSYEQYL. The CDR3 DNA reads TGCAGCGTGCGACCGGGGACCTCCTACGAACAGTACTTG. The gene calls are TRBV29-1 and TRBJ2-7, with D perhaps being TRBD1 or TRBD2 (5 bases each). The CDR3 extends over 13 amino acids. Germline values: CDR1 SQVTM, CDR2 ANQGSEA.

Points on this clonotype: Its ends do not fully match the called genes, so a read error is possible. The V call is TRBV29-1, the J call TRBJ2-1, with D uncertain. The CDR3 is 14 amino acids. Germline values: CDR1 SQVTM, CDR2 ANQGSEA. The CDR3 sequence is CSVDRPNSYNEQSF. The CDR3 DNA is TGCAGCGTTGACAGGCCAAACTCCTACAATGAGCAGTCCTTC.

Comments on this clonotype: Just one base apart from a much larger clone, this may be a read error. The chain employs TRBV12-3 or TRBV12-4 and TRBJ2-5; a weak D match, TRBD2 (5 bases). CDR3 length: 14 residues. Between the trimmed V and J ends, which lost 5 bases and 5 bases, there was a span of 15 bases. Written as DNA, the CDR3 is TGTGCCAGCAGTCCCACGGAGCGGAGGGAGACCCAGTACTTC. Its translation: CASSPTERRETQYF.

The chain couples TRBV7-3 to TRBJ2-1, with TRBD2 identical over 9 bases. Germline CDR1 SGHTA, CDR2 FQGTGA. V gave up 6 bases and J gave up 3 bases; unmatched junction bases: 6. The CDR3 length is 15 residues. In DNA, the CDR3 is TGTGCCAGCAGACGTAGCGGGGGCCTCTACAATGAGCAGTTCTTC. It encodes CASRRSGGLYNEQFF.

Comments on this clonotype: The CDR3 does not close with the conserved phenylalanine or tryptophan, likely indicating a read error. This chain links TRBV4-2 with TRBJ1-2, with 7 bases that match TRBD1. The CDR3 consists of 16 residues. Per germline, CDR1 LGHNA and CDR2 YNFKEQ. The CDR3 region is CASSLTGTDILYGYTL. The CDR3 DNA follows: TGTGCAAGCAGCCTTACCGGGACAGATATCCTCTATGGCTACACCTTA.

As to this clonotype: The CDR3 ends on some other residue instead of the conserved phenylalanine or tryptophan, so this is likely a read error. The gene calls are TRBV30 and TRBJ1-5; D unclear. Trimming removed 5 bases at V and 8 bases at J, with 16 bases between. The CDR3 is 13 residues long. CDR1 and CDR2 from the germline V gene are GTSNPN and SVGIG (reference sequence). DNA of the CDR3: TGTGCCTGGGCAGCCCTCGGGAATAAGCCCCAGCATTAT. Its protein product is CAWAALGNKPQHY.

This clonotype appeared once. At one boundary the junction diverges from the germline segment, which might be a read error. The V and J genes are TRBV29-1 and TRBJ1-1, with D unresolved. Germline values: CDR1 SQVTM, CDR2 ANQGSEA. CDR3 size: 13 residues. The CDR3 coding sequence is TGCAGCGTTGTTACCCAGATGAACGCTGAAGCTTTCTTT. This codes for CSVVTQMNAEAFF.

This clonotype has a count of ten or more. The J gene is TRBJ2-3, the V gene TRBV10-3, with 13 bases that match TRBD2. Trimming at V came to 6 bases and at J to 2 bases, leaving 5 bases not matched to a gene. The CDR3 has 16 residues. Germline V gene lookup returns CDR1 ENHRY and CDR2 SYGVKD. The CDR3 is CAISPGLAGTTDTQYF. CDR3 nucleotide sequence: TGTGCCATCAGCCCGGGACTAGCGGGAACCACAGATACGCAGTATTTT.

The CDR3 protein is CASNSGLPMDPQETQYF. The CDR3, as DNA: TGCGCCAGCAACTCGGGTCTCCCGATGGATCCACAAGAGACCCAGTACTTC. The chain carries TRBV4-1 and TRBJ2-5; D remains unclear. CDR1 is MGHRA and CDR2 is YSYEKL in the germline V gene. This CDR3 has 17 amino acids. The ends were cut back, 7 bases at V and 2 bases at J, with 23 bases in the middle.

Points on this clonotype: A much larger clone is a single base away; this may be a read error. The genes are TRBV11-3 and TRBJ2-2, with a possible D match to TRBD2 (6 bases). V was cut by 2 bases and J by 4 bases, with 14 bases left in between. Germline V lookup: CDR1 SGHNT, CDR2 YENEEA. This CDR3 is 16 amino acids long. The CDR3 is CASSLLKTGGTGELFF. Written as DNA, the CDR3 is TGTGCCAGCAGCTTACTGAAAACCGGGGGCACCGGGGAGCTGTTTTTT. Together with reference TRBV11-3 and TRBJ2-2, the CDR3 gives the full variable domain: EAGVVQSPRYKIIEKKQPVAFWCNPISGHNTLYWYLQNLGQGPELLIRYENEEAVDDSQLPKDRFSAERLKGVDSTLKIQPAELGDSAVYLCASSLLKTGGTGELFFGEGSRLTVL.

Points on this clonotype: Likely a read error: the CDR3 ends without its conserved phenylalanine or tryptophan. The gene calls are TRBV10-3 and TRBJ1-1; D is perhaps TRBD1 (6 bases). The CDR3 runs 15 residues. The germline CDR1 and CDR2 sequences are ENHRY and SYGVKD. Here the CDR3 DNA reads TGTGCTATCAGTGATCCTCAGGGGCAGGTCACTGAAGCTTTCCTT. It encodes CAISDPQGQVTEAFL.

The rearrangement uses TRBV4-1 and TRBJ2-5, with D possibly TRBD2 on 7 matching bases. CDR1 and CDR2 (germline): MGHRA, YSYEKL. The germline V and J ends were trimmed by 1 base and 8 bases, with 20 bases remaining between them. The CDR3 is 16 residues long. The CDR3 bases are TGCGCCAGCAGCCAAGCAAGGGGGAGGGGCGGAGAAACCCAGTACTTC. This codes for CASSQARGRGGETQYF.

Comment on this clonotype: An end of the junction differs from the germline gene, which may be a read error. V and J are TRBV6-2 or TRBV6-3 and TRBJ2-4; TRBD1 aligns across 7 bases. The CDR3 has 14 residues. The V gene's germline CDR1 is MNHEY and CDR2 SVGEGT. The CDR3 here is CISGPVTGENIQYF. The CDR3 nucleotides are TGTATCAGCGGACCGGTCACAGGGGAAAACATTCAGTACTTT.

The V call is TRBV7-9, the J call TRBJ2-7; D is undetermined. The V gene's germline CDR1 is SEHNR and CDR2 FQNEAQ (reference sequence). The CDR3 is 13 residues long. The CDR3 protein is CNSSLVGKYEQYF. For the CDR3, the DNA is TGTAACAGCAGCTTAGTAGGGAAATACGAGCAGTACTTC.

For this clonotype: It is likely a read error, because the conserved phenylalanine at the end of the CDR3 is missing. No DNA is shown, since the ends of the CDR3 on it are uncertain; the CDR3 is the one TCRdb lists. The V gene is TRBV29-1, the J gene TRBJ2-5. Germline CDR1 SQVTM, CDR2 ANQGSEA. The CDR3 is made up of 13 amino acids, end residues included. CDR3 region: CSVDDRFQETQYS.

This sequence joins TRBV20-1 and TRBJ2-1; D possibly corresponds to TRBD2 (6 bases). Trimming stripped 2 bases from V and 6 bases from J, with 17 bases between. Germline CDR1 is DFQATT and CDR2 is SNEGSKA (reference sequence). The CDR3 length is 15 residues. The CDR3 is CSARFTSREGNEQFF. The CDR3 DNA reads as TGCAGTGCTAGATTCACTAGCAGGGAAGGCAATGAGCAGTTCTTC.

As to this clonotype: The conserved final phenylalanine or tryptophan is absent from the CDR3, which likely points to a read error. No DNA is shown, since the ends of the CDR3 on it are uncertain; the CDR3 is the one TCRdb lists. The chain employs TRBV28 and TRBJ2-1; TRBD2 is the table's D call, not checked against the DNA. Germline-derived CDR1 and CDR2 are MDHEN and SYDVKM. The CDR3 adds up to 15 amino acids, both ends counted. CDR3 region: CASSFKRGTGGEQVY.

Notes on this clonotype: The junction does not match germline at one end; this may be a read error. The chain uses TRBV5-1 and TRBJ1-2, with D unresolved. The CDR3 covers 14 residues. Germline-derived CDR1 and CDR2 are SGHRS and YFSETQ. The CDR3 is CASSFDRQPTGYTF. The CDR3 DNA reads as TGTGCCAGCAGCTTCGACCGCCAACCCACTGGCTACACCTTC.

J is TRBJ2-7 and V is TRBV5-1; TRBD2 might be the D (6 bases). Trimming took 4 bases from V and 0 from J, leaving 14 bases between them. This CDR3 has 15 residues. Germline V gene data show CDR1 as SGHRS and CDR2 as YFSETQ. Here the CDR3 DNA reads TGCGCCAGCAGCAGGATTAGCGGTACCTCCTACGAGCAGTACTTC. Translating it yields CASSRISGTSYEQYF.

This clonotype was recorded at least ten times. CDR3 protein: CASSPTFLGSGANVLTF. DNA for the CDR3: TGTGCCAGCAGTCCGACATTTCTGGGCTCTGGGGCCAACGTCCTGACTTTC. V and J are TRBV28 and TRBJ2-6; D unclear. The V gene's germline CDR1 is MDHEN and CDR2 SYDVKM. The CDR3 sequence is 17 residues long. Trimming removed 5 bases at V and 0 bases at J, with 14 bases between.

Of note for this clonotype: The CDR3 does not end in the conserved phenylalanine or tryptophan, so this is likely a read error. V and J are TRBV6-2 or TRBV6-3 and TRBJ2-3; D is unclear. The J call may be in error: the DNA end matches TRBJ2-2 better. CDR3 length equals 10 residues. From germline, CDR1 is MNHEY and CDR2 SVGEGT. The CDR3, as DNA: TGTGCCAGCGGCGCGGATACGCTGTTTCTT. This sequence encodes CASGADTLFL.

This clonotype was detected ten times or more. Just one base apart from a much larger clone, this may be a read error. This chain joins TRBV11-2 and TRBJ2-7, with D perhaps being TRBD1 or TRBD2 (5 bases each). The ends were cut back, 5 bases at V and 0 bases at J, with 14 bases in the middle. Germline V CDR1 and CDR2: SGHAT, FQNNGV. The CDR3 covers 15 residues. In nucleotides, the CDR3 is TGTGCCAGCAGCCCCGGGGCAGGGCCCTCCTACGAGCAGTACTTC. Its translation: CASSPGAGPSYEQYF.

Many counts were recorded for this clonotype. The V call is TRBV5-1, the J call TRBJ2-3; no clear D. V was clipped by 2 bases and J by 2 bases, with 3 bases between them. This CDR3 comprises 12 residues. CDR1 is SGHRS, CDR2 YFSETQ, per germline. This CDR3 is CASSFITDTQYF. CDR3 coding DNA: TGCGCCAGCAGCTTTATCACAGATACGCAGTATTTT.

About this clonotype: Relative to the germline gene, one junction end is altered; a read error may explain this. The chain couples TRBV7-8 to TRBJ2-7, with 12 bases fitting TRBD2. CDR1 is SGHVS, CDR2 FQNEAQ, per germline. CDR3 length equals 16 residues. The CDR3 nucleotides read TGTGCCATCAGCTCGTCCGGACTAGCGGGAATTTACGAGCAATACTTC. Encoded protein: CAISSSGLAGIYEQYF. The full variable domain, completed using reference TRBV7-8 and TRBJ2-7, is GAGVSQSPRYKVAKRGQDVALRCDPISGHVSLFWYQQALGQGPEFLTYFQNEAQLDKSGLPSDRFFAERPEGSVSTLKIQRTQQEDSAVYLCAISSSGLAGIYEQYFGPGTRLTVT.